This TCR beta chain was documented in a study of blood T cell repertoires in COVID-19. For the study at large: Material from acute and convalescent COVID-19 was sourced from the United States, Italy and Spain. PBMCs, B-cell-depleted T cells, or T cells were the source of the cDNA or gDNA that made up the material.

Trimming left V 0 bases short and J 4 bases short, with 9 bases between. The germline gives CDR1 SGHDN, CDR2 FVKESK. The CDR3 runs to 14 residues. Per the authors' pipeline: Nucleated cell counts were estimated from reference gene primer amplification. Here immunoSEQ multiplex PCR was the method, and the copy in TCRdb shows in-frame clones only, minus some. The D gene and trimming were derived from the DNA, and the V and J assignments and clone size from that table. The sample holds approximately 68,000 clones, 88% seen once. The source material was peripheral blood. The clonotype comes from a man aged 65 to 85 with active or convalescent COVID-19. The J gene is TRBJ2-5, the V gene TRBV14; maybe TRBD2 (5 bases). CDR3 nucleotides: TGTGCCAGCAGCCAAGATGGAGGCCCAGAGACCCAGTACTTC. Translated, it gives CASSQDGGPETQYF. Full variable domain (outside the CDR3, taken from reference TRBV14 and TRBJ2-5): EAGVTQFPSHSVIEKGQTVTLRCDPISGHDNLYWYRRVMGKEIKFLLHFVKESKQDESGMPNNRFLAERTGGTYSTLKVQPAELEDSGVYFCASSQDGGPETQYFGPGTRLLVL.